Listed below are T cell receptor beta chains from one sample, sequenced in a study of shared clonotypes between healthy human individuals. Here immunoSEQ multiplex PCR was the method, and the copy in TCRdb shows in-frame clones only, minus some. The table shows about 1.1 million clones, with approximately 75% occurring only once. The sequencing sample was made of memory CD4+ T cells from PBMCs. These receptors were collected from a man aged 18-30 years in good health. Some clones in this sample may be carry-over from other donors' samples. Each CDR3 is given with its conserved first and last residue. The D gene is left open where the match is weak. A row's size may be missing; if present it is once, few, many or a size class.

TRBD1 | TRBJ2-5 | TRBV28 | few | TGTGCCATCCGGACAGGGGCGCGAGAGACCCAGTACTTC | CAIRTGARETQYF
TRBD1 | TRBJ1-1 | TRBV6-1 | many | TGTGCCACCTCAATGGACAGGGGACGGACTGAAGCTTTCTTT | CATSMDRGRTEAFF
TRBD2 | TRBJ2-3 | TRBV4-1 | NA | TGCGCCAGCAGCCAAGAAGCTAGCGGGAGTTTCACAGATACGCAGTATTTT | CASSQEASGSFTDTQYF
TRBD1 | TRBJ1-2 | TRBV6-6 | NA | TGTGCCAGCAGTTTGGGGACAGACAGATATGGCTACACCTTC | CASSLGTDRYGYTF
NA | TRBJ2-7 | TRBV15 | NA | TGTGCCACCAGCAGAGGCGGCAGCACCTACGAGCAGTACTTC | CATSRGGSTYEQYF
TRBD1 | TRBJ1-2 | TRBV7-9 | NA | TGTGCCAGCAGCCCATCCGGGACAGGGGGTTGGGTCTATGGCTACACCTTC | CASSPSGTGGWVYGYTF
NA | TRBJ1-2 | TRBV30 | NA | TGTGCCTGGAGTGCAGGGGTAAGCTATGGCTACACCTTC | CAWSAGVSYGYTF
TRBD1 | TRBJ1-5 | TRBV5-6 | few | TGTGCCAGCAGCTTGCATTCCGGGACAGACAATCAGCCCCAGCATTTT | CASSLHSGTDNQPQHF
NA | TRBJ1-1 | TRBV7-8 | once | TGTGCCAGCAGCGAAATCCGCGGGGGCAGTGAAGCTTTCTTT | CASSEIRGGSEAFF
NA | TRBJ2-1 | TRBV27 | NA | TGTGCCAGCAGTTTGTATGGTGAGCAGTTCTTC | CASSLYGEQFF
NA | TRBJ1-5 | TRBV28 | NA | TGTGCCAGCAGTTTATTGGCGGTGGGTAGCAATCAGCCCCAGCATTTT | CASSLLAVGSNQPQHF
TRBD2 | TRBJ2-5 | TRBV2 | once | TGTGCCAGCAGTGATATCGGACTAGCGGGAGGGCCGGGGACCCAGTACTTC | CASSDIGLAGGPGTQYF
NA | TRBJ2-7 | TRBV29-1 | NA | TGCAGCGTTGAAGAAGGAGCGACATCCCACTCCTACGAGCAGTACTTC | CSVEEGATSHSYEQYF
TRBD2 | TRBJ2-3 | TRBV5-5 | many | TGTGCCAGCAGCCCCGGGACTAGCGGGAGGATAGATACGCAGTATTTT | CASSPGTSGRIDTQYF
TRBD2 | TRBJ2-7 | TRBV30 | once | TGTGCCTGTTCTAGCGGTGACTACGAGCAGTACTTC | CACSSGDYEQYF
NA | TRBJ2-5 | TRBV11-3 | NA | TGTGCCAGCAGCTTAGCCCCCTTGGGGACCCAGTACTTC | CASSLAPLGTQYF
TRBD1 | TRBJ1-1 | TRBV7-3 | NA | TGTGCCAGCAGCGGACAGGGACAGGGCAACACTGAAGCTTTCTTT | CASSGQGQGNTEAFF
NA | TRBJ1-2 | TRBV28 | NA | TGTGCCAGCAGTTCCCCCCGAGCAGGGAAGGTCGGCTACACCTTC | CASSSPRAGKVGYTF
NA | TRBJ2-7 | TRBV15 | NA | TGTGCCACCAGCAGAGATCGGGCAGGGGCTAACGAGCAGTACTTC | CATSRDRAGANEQYF
TRBD1 | TRBJ1-2 | TRBV7-9 | NA | TGTGCCAGCAGCTCCTCGGGGACAGCTAACTATGGCTACACCTTC | CASSSSGTANYGYTF
NA | TRBJ1-1 | TRBV7-9 | NA | TGTGCCAGCAGCCCCACAGTTAGCACTGAAGCTTTCTTT | CASSPTVSTEAFF
NA | TRBJ1-1 | TRBV5-1 | NA | TGCGCCAGCAGCTTAAGGTGGGACGCTGAAGCTTTCTTT | CASSLRWDAEAFF
NA | TRBJ1-3 | TRBV6-6 | many | TGTGCCAGCAGTACCAGGGGAGATGGAAACACCATATATTTT | CASSTRGDGNTIYF
TRBD1 | TRBJ2-3 | TRBV7-3 | NA | TGTGCCAGCAGCTTAGACGGGACAGTCACAGATACGCAGTATTTT | CASSLDGTVTDTQYF
TRBD1 | TRBJ1-1 | TRBV4-1 | many | TGCGCCAGCAAAGGACAGGATGGGGACAGGAAAGCTTTCTTT | CASKGQDGDRKAFF
NA | TRBJ2-1 | TRBV2 | NA | TGTGCCAGCAGTGAAATGGCAGTTTCCTACAATGAGCAGTTCTTC | CASSEMAVSYNEQFF
NA | TRBJ1-4 | TRBV2 | NA | TGTGCCAGCAGTATTTTTCCAGTTTCCACTAATGAAAAACTGTTTTTT | CASSIFPVSTNEKLFF